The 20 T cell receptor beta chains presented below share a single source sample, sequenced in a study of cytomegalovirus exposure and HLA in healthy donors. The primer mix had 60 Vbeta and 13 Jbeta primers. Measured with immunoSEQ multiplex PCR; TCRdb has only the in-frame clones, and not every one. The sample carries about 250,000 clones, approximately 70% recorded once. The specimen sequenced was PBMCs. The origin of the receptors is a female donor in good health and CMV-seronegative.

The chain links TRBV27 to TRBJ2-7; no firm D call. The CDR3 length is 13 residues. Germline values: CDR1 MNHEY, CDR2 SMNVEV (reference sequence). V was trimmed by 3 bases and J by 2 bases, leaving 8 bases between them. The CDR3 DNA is TGTGCCAGCAGTTTCCAGGCCCCCTACGAGCAGTACTTC. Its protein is CASSFQAPYEQYF.

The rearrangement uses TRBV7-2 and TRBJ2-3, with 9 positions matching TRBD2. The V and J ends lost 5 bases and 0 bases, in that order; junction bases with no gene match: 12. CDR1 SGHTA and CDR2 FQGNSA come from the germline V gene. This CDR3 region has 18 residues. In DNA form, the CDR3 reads TGTGCCAGCAGCCGACGATTCGCTAGCGGGACTAGCACAGATACGCAGTATTTT. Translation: CASSRRFASGTSTDTQYF.

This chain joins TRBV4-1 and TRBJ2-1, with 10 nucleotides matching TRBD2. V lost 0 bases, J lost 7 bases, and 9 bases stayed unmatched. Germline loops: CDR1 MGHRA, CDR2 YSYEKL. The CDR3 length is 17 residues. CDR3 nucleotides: TGCGCCAGCAGCCAAGAGGTCGGCCTAGCGGGGGTGAATGAGCAGTTCTTC. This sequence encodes CASSQEVGLAGVNEQFF.

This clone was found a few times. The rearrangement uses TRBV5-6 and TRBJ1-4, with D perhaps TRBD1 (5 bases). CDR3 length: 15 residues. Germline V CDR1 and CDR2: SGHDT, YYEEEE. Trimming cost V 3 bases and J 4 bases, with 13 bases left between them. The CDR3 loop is CASSSTGSLNEKLFF. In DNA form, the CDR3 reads TGTGCCAGCAGCTCTACAGGATCACTTAATGAAAAACTGTTTTTT.

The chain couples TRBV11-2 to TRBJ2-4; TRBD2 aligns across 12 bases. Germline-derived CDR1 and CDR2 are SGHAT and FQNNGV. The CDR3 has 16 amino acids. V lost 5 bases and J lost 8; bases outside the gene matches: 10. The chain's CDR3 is CASSPKGLAGTDIQYF. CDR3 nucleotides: TGTGCCAGCAGCCCCAAAGGACTAGCGGGAACGGACATTCAGTACTTC.

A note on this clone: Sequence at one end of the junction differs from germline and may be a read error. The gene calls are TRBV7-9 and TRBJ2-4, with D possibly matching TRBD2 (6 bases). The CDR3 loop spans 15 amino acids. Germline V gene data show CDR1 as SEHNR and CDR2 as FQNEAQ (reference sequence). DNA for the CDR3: TGTTCCAGCAGCTCCGGCGGGACTCGACTAAACATTCAGTACTTC. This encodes CSSSSGGTRLNIQYF.

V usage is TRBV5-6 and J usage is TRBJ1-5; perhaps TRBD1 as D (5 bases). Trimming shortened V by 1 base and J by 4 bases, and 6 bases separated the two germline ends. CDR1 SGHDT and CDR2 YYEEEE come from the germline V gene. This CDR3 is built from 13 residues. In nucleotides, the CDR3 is TGTGCCAGCAGCTTGAGGGGTAATCAGCCCCAGCATTTT. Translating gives CASSLRGNQPQHF. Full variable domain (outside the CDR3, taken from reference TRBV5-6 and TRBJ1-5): DAGVTQSPTHLIKTRGQQVTLRCSPKSGHDTVSWYQQALGQGPQFIFQYYEEEERQRGNFPDRFSGHQFPNYSSELNVNALLLGDSALYLCASSLRGNQPQHFGDGTRLSIL.

CDR3 amino acids: CASSQNAFGSYNSPLHF. In DNA, the CDR3 is TGTGCCAGCAGCCAAAACGCGTTTGGGAGCTATAATTCACCCCTCCACTTT. The V gene is TRBV14, the J gene TRBJ1-6, with D unresolved. CDR1 SGHDN and CDR2 FVKESK come from the germline V gene. The ends were cut back, 2 bases at V and 3 bases at J, with 14 bases in the middle. The CDR3 has 17 amino acids.

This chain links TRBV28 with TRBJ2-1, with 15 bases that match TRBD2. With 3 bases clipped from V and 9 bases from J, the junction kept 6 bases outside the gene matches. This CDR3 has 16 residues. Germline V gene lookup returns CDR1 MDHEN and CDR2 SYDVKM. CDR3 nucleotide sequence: TGTGCCAGCAGTTTTCGGACTAGCGGGAGGGTGGGTGAGCAGTTCTTC. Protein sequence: CASSFRTSGRVGEQFF. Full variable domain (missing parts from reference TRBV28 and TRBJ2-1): DVKVTQSSRYLVKRTGEKVFLECVQDMDHENMFWYRQDPGLGLRLIYFSYDVKMKEKGDIPEGYSVSREKKERFSLILESASTNQTSMYLCASSFRTSGRVGEQFFGPGTRLTVL.

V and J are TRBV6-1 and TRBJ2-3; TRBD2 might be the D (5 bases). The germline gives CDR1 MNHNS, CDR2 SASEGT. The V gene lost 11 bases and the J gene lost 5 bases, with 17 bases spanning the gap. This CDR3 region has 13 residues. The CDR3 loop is CASSQARGDTQYF. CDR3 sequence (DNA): TGTGCCTCATCCCAGGCCCGGGGAGATACGCAGTATTTT.

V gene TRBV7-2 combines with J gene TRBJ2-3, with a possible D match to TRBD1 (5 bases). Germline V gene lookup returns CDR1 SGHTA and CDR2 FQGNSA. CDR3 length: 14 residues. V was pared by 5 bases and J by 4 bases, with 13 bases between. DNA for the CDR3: TGTGCCAGCAGCCCTGGGGCAAAGGCAGATACGCAGTATTTT. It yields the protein CASSPGAKADTQYF.

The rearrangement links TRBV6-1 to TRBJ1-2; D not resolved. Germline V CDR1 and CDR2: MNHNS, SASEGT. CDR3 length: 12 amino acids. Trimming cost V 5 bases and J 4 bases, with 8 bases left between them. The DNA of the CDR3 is TGTGCCAGCAGTCGACAAGCCTATGGCTACACCTTC. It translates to CASSRQAYGYTF.

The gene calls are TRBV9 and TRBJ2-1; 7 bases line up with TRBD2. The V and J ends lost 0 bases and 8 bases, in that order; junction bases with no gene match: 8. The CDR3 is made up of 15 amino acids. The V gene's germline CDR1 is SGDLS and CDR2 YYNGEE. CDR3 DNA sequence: TGTGCCAGCAGCGTAGTGGGCGGGAGTAGTGATGAGCAGTTCTTC. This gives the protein CASSVVGGSSDEQFF.

CDR3 amino acids: CAWSGERTSGLNGELFF. CDR3 in DNA: TGTGCCTGGAGTGGCGAGAGGACTAGCGGGCTTAACGGGGAGCTGTTTTTT. The rearrangement uses TRBV30 and TRBJ2-2; 11 positions agree with TRBD2. This CDR3 is built from 17 residues. Unmatched junction bases numbered 11, after V lost 1 base and J lost 7 bases. Germline V gene sequence: CDR1 GTSNPN, CDR2 SVGIG (reference sequence).

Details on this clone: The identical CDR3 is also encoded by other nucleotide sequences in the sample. The chain's CDR3 is CASSFAVSNQPQHF. CDR3 bases: TGTGCCAGTAGCTTTGCAGTTAGCAATCAGCCCCAGCATTTT. The rearrangement links TRBV19 to TRBJ1-5; the D is unclear. Per the germline V gene, CDR1 is LNHDA and CDR2 is SQIVND (reference sequence). The CDR3 has 14 residues. Trimming removed 6 bases at V and 0 bases at J, with 9 bases between. The entire variable domain, with the rest obtained from reference TRBV19 and TRBJ1-5, is as follows: DGGITQSPKYLFRKEGQNVTLSCEQNLNHDAMYWYRQDPGQGLRLIYYSQIVNDFQKGDIAEGYSVSREKKESFPLTVTSAQKNPTAFYLCASSFAVSNQPQHFGDGTRLSIL.

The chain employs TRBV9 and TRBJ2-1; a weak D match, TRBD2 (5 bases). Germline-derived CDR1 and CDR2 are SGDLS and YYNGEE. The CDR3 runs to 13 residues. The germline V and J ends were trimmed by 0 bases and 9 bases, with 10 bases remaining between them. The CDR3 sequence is CASSVVPEGEQFF. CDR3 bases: TGTGCCAGCAGCGTAGTGCCCGAGGGTGAGCAGTTCTTC.

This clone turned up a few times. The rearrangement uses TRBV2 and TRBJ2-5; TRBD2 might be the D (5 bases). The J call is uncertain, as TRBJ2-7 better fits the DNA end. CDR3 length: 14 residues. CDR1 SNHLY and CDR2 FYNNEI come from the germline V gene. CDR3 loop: CASSEEASSYEQYF. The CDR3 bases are TGTGCCAGCAGTGAGGAGGCAAGCTCCTACGAGCAGTACTTC.

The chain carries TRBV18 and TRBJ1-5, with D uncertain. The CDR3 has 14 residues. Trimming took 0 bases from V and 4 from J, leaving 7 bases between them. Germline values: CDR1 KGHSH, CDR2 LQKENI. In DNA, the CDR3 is TGTGCCAGCTCACCACCGCAGAATAATCAGCCCCAGCATTTT. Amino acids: CASSPPQNNQPQHF.

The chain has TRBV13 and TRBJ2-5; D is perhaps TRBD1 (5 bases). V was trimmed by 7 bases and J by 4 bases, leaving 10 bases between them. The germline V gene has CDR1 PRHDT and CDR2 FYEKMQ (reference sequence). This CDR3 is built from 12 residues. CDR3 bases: TGTGCCAGCAAGTGGGGCGGAGAGACCCAGTACTTC. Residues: CASKWGGETQYF.

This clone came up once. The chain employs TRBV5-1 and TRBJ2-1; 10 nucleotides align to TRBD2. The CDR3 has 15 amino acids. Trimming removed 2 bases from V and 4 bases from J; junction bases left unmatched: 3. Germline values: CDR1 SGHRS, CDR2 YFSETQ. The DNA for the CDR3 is TGCGCCAGCAGCTTCTATAGCGGGGGGTACAATGAGCAGTTCTTC. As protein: CASSFYSGGYNEQFF.